The rows below give T cell receptor beta chains drawn from one sample of a study of molecular identifiers for immune sequencing clone quantification. TCRdb redid the calling of the PCR reads with MiXCR, one entry per CDR3 protein. The table lists approximately 590,000 distinct CDR3 sequences, roughly 27% of them singletons. Sequenced input: naive CD8+ T cells from blood, with Jurkat cell RNA spiked in. Every receptor here comes from a human donor in good health. Some libraries in this study had Jurkat cell RNA spiked in. Both conserved end residues are part of each CDR3. D genes are given only for firm matches. Some rows mark clone size as missing; the rest say once, few, many or name a class of expanded clone.

>TRBJ1-5|-|TRBV24-1|few
TGTGCCACCAGTGATCCAGGGTCAAGTCAGCCCCAGCATTTT
CATSDPGSSQPQHF
>TRBJ1-1|-|TRBV27|many
TGTGCCAGCGCACAGGGAATGTTGACTGAAGCTTTCTTT
CASAQGMLTEAFF
>TRBJ2-1|-|TRBV19|-
TGTGCCAGTAGTAGGACACCTAGCTCCTACAATGAGCAGTTCTTC
CASSRTPSSYNEQFF
>TRBJ1-1|TRBD1|TRBV7-9|-
TGTGCCCGCAGGGGGCTGGAAAACACTGAAGCTTTCTTT
CARRGLENTEAFF
>TRBJ2-1|TRBD2|TRBV3-1|few
TGTGCCAGCAGCCAAGAACTGCTAGCGGGCTCGCCCTACAATGAGCAGTTCTTC
CASSQELLAGSPYNEQFF
>TRBJ1-1|-|TRBV19|-
TGTGCCAGTAGTATTGGCAGGGTATGGACTGAAACTTTCTTT
CASSIGRVWTETFF
>TRBJ2-1|TRBD2|TRBV7-3|-
TGTGCCAGCAGCTTAACATCGTCTAGCGGTTACAATGCGCAGTTCTTC
CASSLTSSSGYNAQFF
>TRBJ1-4|TRBD1|TRBV7-9|few
TGTGCCAGCAGGGGGACAGGGAAGGAAAAACTGTTTTTT
CASRGTGKEKLFF
>TRBJ2-1|TRBD2|TRBV4-3|few
TGCGCCAGCAGCCAAACTAGCGGGAGGGCTCATGAGCAGTTCTTC
CASSQTSGRAHEQFF
>TRBJ2-1|-|TRBV11-1|few
TGTGCCAGCAGCCGAGGAGCTAGCGCCTACAATGAGCAGTTCTTC
CASSRGASAYNEQFF
>TRBJ2-3|TRBD2|TRBV28|-
TGTGCCAGCAGTGAAGAACTAGCGGGAGTTGAAGATACGCAGTATTTC
CASSEELAGVEDTQYF
>TRBJ1-5|-|TRBV30|many
TGTGCCTGGAGTGGGGGTTCCGGGGATCAGCCCCAGCATTTT
CAWSGGSGDQPQHF
>TRBJ2-1|-|TRBV7-9|-
TGTGCCAGCAACTTCGTGAGGGGGGCCGGTGAGCAGTTCTTC
CASNFVRGAGEQFF
>TRBJ2-2|-|TRBV20-1|-
TGCAGTGCTAGAGCGGCCTGGTCGAACACCGGGGAGCTGTCTTTT
CSARAAWSNTGELSF
>TRBJ2-3|TRBD1|TRBV27|-
TGTGCCAGCAGTTTAGACGGGACAGGGGGCGTAGATACGCAGTATTTT
CASSLDGTGGVDTQYF
>TRBJ2-7|TRBD1|TRBV3-1|-
TGTGCCAGCAGCCCCTGGGACAGTTTTAACGAGCAGTACTTC
CASSPWDSFNEQYF
>TRBJ1-4|-|TRBV6-2/TRBV6-3|-
TGTGCCAGCAGTTATGATACCGTGTCGGACCGACAATATGAAAAACTGTTTTTT
CASSYDTVSDRQYEKLFF
>TRBJ2-7|-|TRBV12-3/TRBV12-4|many
TGTGCCAGCGGAATGCCTGAGTCCTACGAGCAGTACTTC
CASGMPESYEQYF
>TRBJ1-2|-|TRBV5-1|few
TGCGCCAGCAGCGGGGACTACGATGACGGATACTATGGCTACACCTTC
CASSGDYDDGYYGYTF
>TRBJ2-3|TRBD1|TRBV5-1|many
TGCGCCAGCAGCCAATACAGGGGTCGAGGCACAGATACGCAGTATTTT
CASSQYRGRGTDTQYF
>TRBJ2-3|-|TRBV19|many
TGTGCCAGTAGTTTTTCTCCGGACCAACGCTATACGCAGTATTTT
CASSFSPDQRYTQYF
>TRBJ1-3|-|TRBV6-5|once
TGTGCCAGCGGGGCTGTAAACACCATATATTTT
CASGAVNTIYF
>TRBJ1-2|-|TRBV28|-
TGTGCCAGCAGCTCGATATCAGGGAGTGGCTACACCTTC
CASSSISGSGYTF
>TRBJ2-1|TRBD1|TRBV6-2/TRBV6-3|-
TGTGCCAGCAGTTACAATCCCACCGGAGACAGGGCTTACAATGAGCAGTTCTTC
CASSYNPTGDRAYNEQFF
>TRBJ2-3|TRBD1|TRBV6-5|many
TGTGCCAGCAGTTTAACACAGGGGGCGGATACGCAGTATTTT
CASSLTQGADTQYF
>TRBJ1-4|TRBD1|TRBV7-9|-
TGTGCCAGCAGCTTTCGACAGGGGGCGCCTACTAATGAAAAACTGTTTTTT
CASSFRQGAPTNEKLFF
>TRBJ2-1|-|TRBV12-3/TRBV12-4|-
TGTGCCAGCGGAACCAGGACCGCCGGGGGCAATGAGCAGTTCTTC
CASGTRTAGGNEQFF
>TRBJ1-5|-|TRBV12-3/TRBV12-4|few
TGTCCCAGCAGTTTAGCTAGCAATCAGCCCCAGCATTTT
CPSSLASNQPQHF
>TRBJ2-6|-|TRBV19|-
TGTGCCAGTATGGGGATCTCTGGGGCCAACGTCCTGACTTTC
CASMGISGANVLTF
>TRBJ2-2|-|TRBV6-5|many
TGTGCCAGCACCCCCGCTGCATCACCGAACACCGGGGAGCTGTTTTTT
CASTPAASPNTGELFF
>TRBJ2-1|-|TRBV19|few
TGTGCCAGTAGTTATTCGGGGTACAATGAGCAGTTCTTC
CASSYSGYNEQFF
>TRBJ2-1|-|TRBV4-3|many
TGCGCCAGCAGCCAACAATTTAGCGGAGCAGCCTACAATGAGCAGTTCTTC
CASSQQFSGAAYNEQFF
>TRBJ2-7|-|TRBV10-3|-
TGTGCCATCAGTGAGTCAGGTAACAGGCTATCCTACGAGCAGTACTTC
CAISESGNRLSYEQYF
>TRBJ1-1|-|TRBV4-1|-
TGCGCCAGCGGCCAAGGGGACACAATGAACACTGAAGCTTTCTTT
CASGQGDTMNTEAFF
>TRBJ2-1|-|TRBV7-2|few
TGTGCCAGCAGCTCAGGGGGGGGAGGGTATAGGTACAATGAGCAGTTCTTC
CASSSGGGGYRYNEQFF
>TRBJ1-2|-|TRBV4-2|-
TGTGCCAGCAGCCAAGTTGTCTCTACTAACTATGGCTACGCCTTC
CASSQVVSTNYGYAF
>TRBJ2-7|-|TRBV9|-
TGTGCCAGCAGCGTAGACTTCTCCTACGGGCAGTACTTC
CASSVDFSYGQYF
>TRBJ2-7|TRBD1|TRBV19|-
TGTGCCAGTACTACGGGACAGGGGGCCGGCTACGAGCAGTACTTC
CASTTGQGAGYEQYF
>TRBJ2-3|-|TRBV11-2|many
TGTGCCAGCAGCTTAGTTCGTGGCGATACGCAGTATTTT
CASSLVRGDTQYF
>TRBJ2-3|-|TRBV11-2|once
TGTGCCAGCAGCTTAGTGAGGCCCCGCACAGATACGCAGTATTTT
CASSLVRPRTDTQYF
>TRBJ2-7|TRBD1|TRBV4-3|-
TGCGCCAGCAGCCAAGGGACAGGAGGCCGCTCCTACGAGCAGTACTTC
CASSQGTGGRSYEQYF
>TRBJ2-3|TRBD2|TRBV28|-
TGTGCCAGCAGTTCCCGGACTAGCGGGGGGGGAAGCCCCGCTCCGCCGTATTTT
CASSSRTSGGGSPAPPYF
>TRBJ2-5|-|TRBV29-1|many
TGCAGCGTTGAAGGCGGGGAGCGTTTCGAAGAGACCCAGTACTTC
CSVEGGERFEETQYF
>TRBJ1-1|-|TRBV2|many
TGTGCCAGCAGTTTTCCTCGGGAACAGGCGGCCACTGAAGCTTTCTTT
CASSFPREQAATEAFF
>TRBJ1-1|TRBD1|TRBV7-9|many
TGTGCCAGCAGCTCAGACGGACAGGTGAACACTGAAGCTTTCTTT
CASSSDGQVNTEAFF
>TRBJ1-4|-|TRBV11-2|-
TGTGCCAGCAGCTCTACCGCGGTCCGTGGGAGAGAAAAACTGTTTTTT
CASSSTAVRGREKLFF
>TRBJ1-6|-|TRBV6-5|-
TGTGCCAGTACGGAGTCGAGCTCCTATAATTCACCCCTCCACTTT
CASTESSSYNSPLHF
>TRBJ2-5|-|TRBV6-5|-
TGTGCCAGCAGTTACTCGATGACGGGTCCTGGACAAGAGACCCAGTACTTC
CASSYSMTGPGQETQYF
>TRBJ2-5|TRBD2|TRBV6-2/TRBV6-3|many
TGTGCCAGCAGACGGATAGCGGGGCTTCAAGAGACCCAGTACTTC
CASRRIAGLQETQYF
>TRBJ1-2|TRBD1|TRBV19|few
TGTGCCAGTAGTATAGAGGGACAGAGTAACTATGGCTACACCTTC
CASSIEGQSNYGYTF
>TRBJ2-7|TRBD1|TRBV28|many
TGTGCCAGCAGTTTACCACGGGACAGCTCCTACGAGCAGTACTTC
CASSLPRDSSYEQYF
>TRBJ1-6|-|TRBV6-5|few
TGTGCCAGCAGTTACTCGGTGGTGTCAGAGAGCTCCTATAATTCACCCCTCCACTTT
CASSYSVVSESSYNSPLHF
>TRBJ2-1|-|TRBV6-5|-
TGTGCCAGCAGTGAGACAGAATCCTACAATGAGCAGTTCTTC
CASSETESYNEQFF
>TRBJ2-7|-|TRBV12-3/TRBV12-4|-
TGTGCCAGCAGTTTAGGAATCGACTACGAGCGGTACTTC
CASSLGIDYERYF
>TRBJ2-5|-|TRBV7-9|-
TGTGCCAGCAGCTTAAGCTGGCCACAAGAGACCCAGTACTTC
CASSLSWPQETQYF
>TRBJ1-1|TRBD1|TRBV6-2/TRBV6-3|many
TGTGCCAGCAGTTACACCCGGACAGGTAACACTGAAGCTTTCTTT
CASSYTRTGNTEAFF
>TRBJ2-3|TRBD2|TRBV10-3|many
TGTGCCATCAGTGACCCGAACTTACTAGCGGGAGTTACAGATACGCAGTATTTT
CAISDPNLLAGVTDTQYF